What follows are 5 T cell receptor beta chains derived from one specimen sequenced in a study of vaccination and CD4 T cells after COVID-19. Treatment defined: roughly 11-day PBMC culture with coronavirus spike peptide pools or control peptides (ViraFEST assay). An Oncomine TCR Beta short-read assay was used to sequence the DNA from cultured CD4+ T cells. TCRdb passed the PCR reads through MiXCR, listing each CDR3 protein once. Of 9,500 to 15,000 distinct CDR3 sequences in the sample, approximately 71% were seen once. These receptors are not linked to any known antigen. The sample was CD4+ T cells from blood, cultured in vitro. These receptors were taken from a human donor who had recovered from COVID-19.

V usage is TRBV19 and J usage is TRBJ1-6; no clear D. The CDR3 runs 14 residues. The germline CDR1 and CDR2 sequences are LNHDA and SQIVND (reference sequence). V was cut by 1 base and J by 9 bases, with 10 bases left in between. The CDR3 sequence is CASSIVVVGSPLHF. CDR3 coding DNA: TGTGCCAGTAGTATAGTCGTGGTCGGTTCACCCCTCCACTTT.

This clonotype appeared a few times. The rearrangement joins TRBV20-1 to TRBJ1-6; 9 nucleotides line up with TRBD1. Trimming cost V 4 bases and J 10 bases; bases outside gene matches: 8. The CDR3 totals 14 residues. CDR1 and CDR2 from the germline V gene are DFQATT and SNEGSKA (reference sequence). CDR3 nucleotides: TGCAGTGCTACTTTAGGGACAGGGTGGTCACCCCTCCACTTT. It codes for CSATLGTGWSPLHF.

The chain has TRBV28 and TRBJ2-3; tentatively, D is TRBD1 or TRBD2 (5 bases each). V dropped 3 bases and J dropped 4 bases, with 17 bases sitting between them. Germline CDR1 is MDHEN and CDR2 is SYDVKM. This CDR3 is built from 16 residues. In DNA, the CDR3 is TGTGCCAGCAGTTTTCGGGGCCCAGTCCGTCCAGATACGCAGTATTTT. Translating it yields CASSFRGPVRPDTQYF. The entire variable domain, with the rest obtained from reference TRBV28 and TRBJ2-3, is as follows: DVKVTQSSRYLVKRTGEKVFLECVQDMDHENMFWYRQDPGLGLRLIYFSYDVKMKEKGDIPEGYSVSREKKERFSLILESASTNQTSMYLCASSFRGPVRPDTQYFGPGTRLTVL.

This sequence joins TRBV15 and TRBJ2-7; no clear D gene. V was cut by 0 bases and J by 3 bases, with 6 bases left in between. Germline CDR1 reads LNHNV; CDR2 reads YYDKDF (reference sequence). The length of the CDR3 is 13 residues. The CDR3, as DNA: TGTGCCACCAGCAGAGACGCTTTCTACGAGCAGTACTTC. It is translated as CATSRDAFYEQYF.

This chain joins TRBV28 and TRBJ1-5; no clear D gene. Germline lookup yields CDR1 MDHEN and CDR2 SYDVKM. This CDR3 contains 15 residues. Trimming pared 5 bases from V and 2 bases from J, leaving 13 bases between. The CDR3 reads CASSTSTAGNQPQHF. The CDR3 coding sequence is TGTGCCAGCAGTACTTCAACGGCGGGCAATCAGCCCCAGCATTTT.